This T cell receptor beta chain was captured in a study of neurological immune-mediated disorders. Study results and caveats: Private repertoires in all groups were suggested by the finding that expanded clones across subjects shared no CDR3 amino acid sequences.

This clonotype was picked up many times. Its antigen is not identified. Sequencing runs each generated in excess of 180 million TCR-beta sequences derived from 15-18 subjects. TCRdb analysed the 5' RACE reads with MiXCR anew, one entry per CDR3 protein. The table shows approximately 45,000 distinct CDR3 sequences, with about 12% occurring only once. The length of the CDR3 is 16 residues. CDR1 is SNHLY and CDR2 is FYNNEI in the germline V gene. The J segment lost 8 bases and the V segment lost 0 bases, leaving 12 bases of the junction unmatched. The chain carries TRBV2 and TRBJ1-2, with 7 positions matching TRBD1. Sample: PBMCs. This TCR was recovered from a female donor in good health. The CDR3 sequence is CASSEALRDRSKGYTF. CDR3 nucleotides: TGTGCCAGCAGTGAAGCGCTTAGGGACAGATCGAAAGGCTACACCTTC.